The rows below give T cell receptor beta chains drawn from one sample of a study of cytomegalovirus exposure and HLA in healthy donors. Sequencing was performed with immunoSEQ multiplex PCR; in TCRdb, only in-frame clones are kept and a portion is missing. The sample carries 150,000 to 200,000 clones, 60% to 80% recorded once. The sequenced material came from PBMCs. Source of these receptors: a woman in her fifties or sixties in good health and CMV-seropositive. Both conserved end residues are part of each CDR3. A D gene is named only where the DNA matches it firmly. Clone sizes are given selectively: once, few, many, or a class where the clone is expanded.

V gene	D gene	clone size	J gene	CDR3 protein	CDR3 DNA
TRBV5-6	NA	NA	TRBJ2-1	CASSPQGYNEQFF	TGTGCCAGCAGCCCGCAGGGATACAATGAGCAGTTCTTC
TRBV6-1	NA	NA	TRBJ2-5	CASNLRGPEETQYF	TGTGCCAGCAATCTACGGGGTCCCGAAGAGACCCAGTACTTC
TRBV21-1	NA	NA	TRBJ1-2	CASSVRPPGGHYGYTF	TGTGCCAGCAGCGTCAGGCCCCCGGGAGGACACTATGGCTACACCTTC
TRBV4-1	NA	NA	TRBJ1-2	CASSAVSWGSGYTF	TGCGCCAGCAGCGCCGTAAGCTGGGGCTCTGGCTACACCTTC
TRBV4-3	TRBD2	NA	TRBJ2-1	CASSQDRAGAPNEQFF	TGCGCCAGCAGCCAAGATAGAGCGGGAGCCCCCAATGAGCAGTTCTTC
TRBV6-5	NA	once	TRBJ1-2	CASSYSRQVGGYTF	TGTGCCAGCAGTTACTCGAGACAGGTGGGGGGCTACACCTTC
TRBV18	TRBD1	NA	TRBJ1-2	CASSPSGGQGDYGYTF	TGTGCCAGCTCACCATCTGGTGGACAGGGGGACTATGGCTACACCTTC
TRBV7-7	TRBD1	NA	TRBJ2-5	CASSPRWGQGDQETQYF	TGTGCTAGCAGTCCTCGCTGGGGACAGGGAGACCAAGAGACCCAGTACTTC
TRBV7-9	TRBD1	NA	TRBJ1-4	CASSWTGSNEKLFF	TGTGCCAGCAGCTGGACAGGGAGTAATGAAAAACTGTTTTTT
TRBV29-1	NA	few	TRBJ2-7	CSAATISYEQYF	TGCAGCGCCGCCACTATCTCCTACGAGCAGTACTTC
TRBV27	TRBD1	NA	TRBJ1-5	CASSLLPTGGNQPQHF	TGTGCCAGCAGTTTATTGCCCACAGGGGGCAATCAGCCCCAGCATTTT
TRBV18	NA	NA	TRBJ1-2	CASSPMGQDYGYTF	TGTGCCAGCTCACCAATGGGACAAGACTATGGCTACACCTTC
TRBV19	NA	NA	TRBJ1-1	CASSMGRMNTEAFF	TGTGCCAGTAGTATGGGCAGAATGAACACTGAAGCTTTCTTT
TRBV7-2	TRBD1	NA	TRBJ1-2	CASSWRGGANYGYTF	TGTGCCAGCAGCTGGAGAGGGGGCGCAAACTATGGCTACACCTTC
TRBV28	TRBD1	few	TRBJ1-2	CASSTGQGGGYGYTF	TGTGCCAGCAGTACTGGACAGGGAGGAGGCTATGGCTACACCTTC
TRBV10-3	NA	few	TRBJ1-2	CAISESPQNYGYTF	TGTGCCATCAGTGAGTCTCCTCAGAACTATGGCTACACCTTC
TRBV6-5	TRBD2	NA	TRBJ2-7	CASRRGVSYEQYF	TGTGCCAGCCGTCGGGGGGTAAGCTACGAGCAGTACTTC
TRBV2	TRBD2	NA	TRBJ2-1	CASSRSTGLASRFF	TGTGCCAGCAGCCGCAGCACCGGACTAGCGTCTCGGTTCTTC